Listed below are T cell receptor beta chains from one sample, sequenced in a study of blood T cell repertoires in COVID-19. The protocol was immunoSEQ multiplex PCR, while the TCRdb copy is restricted to in-frame clones and leaves out a portion. The data show under 200,000 clones, 60% to 85% seen once. The specimen sequenced was peripheral blood. Receptors originate from a woman aged 55 to 70 with COVID-19, enrolled during active disease. Both conserved end residues are part of each CDR3. The D gene is left open where the match is weak. Some rows mark clone size as missing; the rest say once, few, many or name a class of expanded clone.

d_call,v_call,j_call,clone_size,cdr3_aa,cdr3_nt
TRBD1,TRBV28,TRBJ1-1,few,CASRTGPPTEAFF,TGTGCCAGCCGGACAGGGCCTCCCACTGAAGCTTTCTTT
TRBD1,TRBV19,TRBJ2-7,few,CASSIDGTGGTYEQYF,TGTGCCAGTAGTATAGATGGGACAGGGGGAACCTACGAGCAGTACTTC
NA,TRBV28,TRBJ1-1,few,CASSIPHFGGERAFF,TGTGCCAGCAGTATACCCCATTTCGGGGGGGAGAGAGCTTTCTTT
NA,TRBV28,TRBJ1-2,NA,CASTPRVISYGYTF,TGTGCCAGCACCCCCCGGGTTATATCCTATGGCTACACCTTC
TRBD2,TRBV6-2/TRBV6-3,TRBJ2-1,few,CASSYPPGLAGGGGRIEQFF,TGTGCCAGCAGTTACCCCCCGGGACTAGCGGGAGGAGGGGGGCGTATTGAGCAGTTCTTC
NA,TRBV9,TRBJ1-1,NA,CASSPVGGAYTEAFF,TGTGCCAGCAGCCCCGTTGGGGGCGCATACACTGAAGCTTTCTTT
NA,TRBV14,TRBJ2-2,few,CASSLTSGGELFF,TGTGCCAGCAGCTTGACCTCGGGCGGGGAGCTGTTTTTT
TRBD2,TRBV9,TRBJ2-5,NA,CASSPQTGTSGRQETQYF,TGTGCCAGCAGCCCGCAGACCGGGACTAGCGGGAGACAAGAGACCCAGTACTTC
TRBD1,TRBV5-1,TRBJ1-1,NA,CASSLDGQGNTEAFF,TGCGCCAGCAGCTTGGACGGACAGGGCAACACTGAAGCTTTCTTT
TRBD2,TRBV7-6,TRBJ2-3,NA,CASSLIAGSTDTQYF,TGTGCCAGCAGCCTTATAGCGGGGAGCACAGATACGCAGTATTTT
TRBD1,TRBV10-3,TRBJ1-2,few,CAISEGTGRSNYGYTF,TGTGCCATCAGTGAAGGGACAGGGAGGTCTAACTATGGCTACACCTTC
NA,TRBV7-8,TRBJ1-1,NA,CASSLGLGNTEAFF,TGTGCCAGCAGCTTGGGACTTGGGAACACTGAAGCTTTCTTT
TRBD2,TRBV5-4,TRBJ2-2,NA,CASSLAGGGMYTGELFF,TGTGCCAGCAGCTTGGCCGGGGGAGGGATGTACACCGGGGAGCTGTTTTTT
NA,TRBV27,TRBJ1-5,NA,CASSYRDSNQPQHF,TGTGCCAGCAGTTATCGGGATAGCAATCAGCCCCAGCATTTT
TRBD1,TRBV6-5,TRBJ1-2,NA,CASSYGTGDYGYTF,TGTGCCAGCAGTTACGGGACAGGAGACTATGGCTACACCTTC
NA,TRBV5-4,TRBJ1-1,NA,CASSLVNGNTEAFF,TGTGCCAGCAGCTTGGTCAACGGTAACACTGAAGCTTTCTTT
NA,TRBV5-6,TRBJ1-1,NA,CASSPLGGRLAFF,TGTGCCAGCAGCCCCCTAGGGGGACGATTAGCTTTCTTT
NA,TRBV5-4,TRBJ2-4,NA,CASSFQGQVKNIQYF,TGTGCCAGCAGCTTTCAGGGGCAGGTCAAAAACATTCAGTACTTC
NA,TRBV3-1/TRBV3-2,TRBJ2-3,NA,CASSRALTMDTQYF,TGTGCCAGCAGCCGTGCCTTGACTATGGATACGCAGTATTTT
NA,TRBV21-1,TRBJ1-1,once,CASRPRVNTEAFF,TGTGCCAGCAGACCCAGGGTGAACACTGAAGCTTTCTTT
TRBD1,TRBV7-2,TRBJ2-7,NA,CASSLAGPRTGAYEQYF,TGTGCCAGCAGCTTAGCGGGGCCAAGGACAGGGGCCTACGAGCAGTACTTC
NA,TRBV7-2,TRBJ2-3,once,CASSLRRASSTDTQYF,TGTGCCAGCAGCCTCCGGAGGGCCTCTAGCACAGATACGCAGTATTTT
TRBD2,TRBV10-1,TRBJ2-2,few,CASSETSGFVGELFF,TGCGCCAGCAGTGAGACTAGCGGGTTTGTCGGGGAGCTGTTTTTT
NA,TRBV13,TRBJ2-3,NA,CASSPRTDTQYF,TGTGCCAGCAGCCCGCGGACAGATACGCAGTATTTT
NA,TRBV29-1,TRBJ1-5,NA,CSVAELNQPQHF,TGCAGCGTTGCGGAGCTCAATCAGCCCCAGCATTTT
NA,TRBV5-1,TRBJ1-4,NA,CASSWAGGKDEKLFF,TGCGCCAGCAGCTGGGCCGGGGGAAAAGATGAAAAACTGTTTTTT
TRBD1,TRBV5-5,TRBJ1-6,NA,CASSLEGQNNSPLHF,TGTGCCAGCAGCTTAGAGGGACAGAATAATTCACCCCTCCACTTT
TRBD1,TRBV4-1,TRBJ2-5,once,CASSQRQGRKETQYF,TGCGCCAGCAGCCAAAGACAGGGGAGGAAAGAGACCCAGTACTTC
TRBD2,TRBV4-1,TRBJ2-5,many,CASSAGRSPQETQYF,TGCGCCAGCAGCGCCGGGAGGTCCCCCCAAGAGACCCAGTACTTC
TRBD1,TRBV28,TRBJ2-3,NA,CASSFRGGHTDTQYF,TGTGCCAGCAGTTTCAGAGGGGGCCATACAGATACGCAGTATTTT
NA,TRBV18,TRBJ1-4,NA,CASSPREATNEKLFF,TGTGCCAGCTCACCTCGGGAGGCAACTAATGAAAAACTGTTTTTT
NA,TRBV2,TRBJ1-6,NA,CASLKQGSSPLHF,TGTGCCAGCTTAAAACAGGGAAGCTCACCCCTCCACTTT
TRBD1,TRBV11-2,TRBJ1-1,NA,CASRLNRGLGDTEAFF,TGTGCCAGCAGGCTCAACAGGGGGCTAGGGGACACTGAAGCTTTCTTT
NA,TRBV14,TRBJ2-7,NA,CASSPRSRGNYEQYF,TGTGCCAGCAGCCCCCGGAGTCGGGGTAACTACGAGCAGTACTTC
NA,TRBV7-8,TRBJ1-1,few,CASSLGTANTEAFF,TGTGCCAGCAGCTTAGGGACAGCGAACACTGAAGCTTTCTTT
NA,TRBV7-3,TRBJ2-7,NA,CASSFCLPGYYEQYF,TGTGCCAGCAGCTTCTGCCTGCCGGGTTACTACGAGCAGTACTTC
TRBD1,TRBV19,TRBJ1-5,NA,CASSMGDRGITQPQHF,TGTGCCAGTAGTATGGGGGACAGGGGGATAACTCAGCCCCAGCATTTT
NA,TRBV19,TRBJ1-2,NA,CASSIRQTGVFNYGYTF,TGTGCCAGTAGTATACGGCAGACAGGCGTCTTTAACTATGGCTACACCTTC
TRBD1,TRBV7-9,TRBJ2-5,once,CASSYRTGRETQYF,TGTGCCAGCAGCTATCGGACAGGTCGGGAGACCCAGTACTTC
NA,TRBV30,TRBJ1-4,NA,CAWRPRANEKLFF,TGTGCCTGGCGCCCCAGGGCCAATGAAAAACTGTTTTTT
NA,TRBV19,TRBJ1-2,NA,CASSYRTNYGYTF,TGTGCCAGTAGTTACAGGACTAACTATGGCTACACCTTC
NA,TRBV3-1/TRBV3-2,TRBJ1-5,NA,CASSQDQGLQPQHF,TGTGCCAGCAGCCAAGACCAGGGCCTACAGCCCCAGCATTTT
NA,TRBV19,TRBJ1-2,NA,CASSEAPTRGYTF,TGTGCCAGTAGTGAGGCCCCAACGAGAGGCTACACCTTC
TRBD1,TRBV5-1,TRBJ2-1,NA,CASSLVQGAREQFF,TGCGCCAGCAGCTTGGTCCAGGGGGCGCGGGAGCAGTTCTTC
NA,TRBV7-3,TRBJ2-1,NA,CASSAYGGNNEQFF,TGTGCCAGCAGCGCCTACGGGGGAAACAATGAGCAGTTCTTC
NA,TRBV5-5,TRBJ2-5,NA,CASSLGPGGETQYF,TGTGCCAGCAGCTTGGGTCCCGGGGGTGAGACCCAGTACTTC
NA,TRBV5-1,TRBJ2-5,few,CASSFGAKETQYF,TGCGCCAGCAGCTTTGGAGCTAAGGAGACCCAGTACTTC
TRBD1,TRBV7-9,TRBJ1-6,few,CASRHHRGEGSPLHF,TGTGCCAGCAGGCATCACAGGGGTGAGGGTTCACCCCTCCACTTT
NA,TRBV19,TRBJ2-2,NA,CASRGPLNTGELFF,TGTGCCAGTAGGGGGCCACTGAACACCGGGGAGCTGTTTTTT
NA,TRBV5-1,TRBJ2-5,NA,CASSLVSQETQYF,TGCGCCAGCAGCTTGGTCAGCCAAGAGACCCAGTACTTC
NA,TRBV5-1,TRBJ2-5,NA,CASSLRGLGETQYF,TGCGCCAGCAGCTTGAGGGGATTAGGAGAGACCCAGTACTTC